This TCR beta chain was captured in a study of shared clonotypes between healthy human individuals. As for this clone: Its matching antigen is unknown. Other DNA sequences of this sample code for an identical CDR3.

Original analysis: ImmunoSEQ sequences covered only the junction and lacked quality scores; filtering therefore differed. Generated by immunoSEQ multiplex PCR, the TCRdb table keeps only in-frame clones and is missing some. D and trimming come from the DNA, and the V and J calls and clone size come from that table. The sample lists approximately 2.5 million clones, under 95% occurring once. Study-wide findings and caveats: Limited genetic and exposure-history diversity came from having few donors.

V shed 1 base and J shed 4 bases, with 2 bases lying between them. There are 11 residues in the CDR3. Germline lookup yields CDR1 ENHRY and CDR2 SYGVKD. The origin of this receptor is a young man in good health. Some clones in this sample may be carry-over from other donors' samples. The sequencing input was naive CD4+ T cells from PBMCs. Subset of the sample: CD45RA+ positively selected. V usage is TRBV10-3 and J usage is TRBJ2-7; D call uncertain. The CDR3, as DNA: TGTGCCATCAGTGAGTATTACGAGCAGTACTTC. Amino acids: CAISEYYEQYF.